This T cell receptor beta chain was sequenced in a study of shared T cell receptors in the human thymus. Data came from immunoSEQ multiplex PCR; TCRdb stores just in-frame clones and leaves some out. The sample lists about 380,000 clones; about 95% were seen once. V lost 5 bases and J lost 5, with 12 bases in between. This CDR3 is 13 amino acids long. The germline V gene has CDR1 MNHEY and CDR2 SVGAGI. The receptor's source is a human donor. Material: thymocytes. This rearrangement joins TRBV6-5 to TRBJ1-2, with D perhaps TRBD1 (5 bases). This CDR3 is CASSLQGLYGYTF. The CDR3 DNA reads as TGTGCCAGCAGTCTCCAGGGACTTTATGGCTACACCTTC.